This TCR beta chain appears in the sequencing data of a study of a mutant IDH1 vaccine in newly diagnosed glioma. This clone appeared a few times. Antigen unknown. V was trimmed by 6 bases and J by 9 bases, leaving 9 bases between them. The CDR3 length is 11 residues. CDR1 and CDR2 (germline): MNHEY, SMNVEV (reference sequence). Time point reported: week 23, last vaccination. A single vaccine dose contained 300 ug of mutant IDH1 20-mer peptide, and topical imiquimod was used with it. Some clones are missing from TCRdb's copy, which holds only in-frame ones; the method was immunoSEQ multiplex PCR. The data contain about 81,000 clones, roughly 85% of them singletons.

V gene TRBV27 combines with J gene TRBJ2-1; no definite D call. The source material was PBMCs, sampled from a glioma patient whose treatment included an IDH1 peptide vaccine. This TCR was recovered from a man under 40 with glioma. Some clones in this sample may be carry-over from other donors' samples. In nucleotides, the CDR3 is TGTGCCAGCAGCCTTTACGGTGAGCAGTTCTTC. Translation: CASSLYGEQFF.